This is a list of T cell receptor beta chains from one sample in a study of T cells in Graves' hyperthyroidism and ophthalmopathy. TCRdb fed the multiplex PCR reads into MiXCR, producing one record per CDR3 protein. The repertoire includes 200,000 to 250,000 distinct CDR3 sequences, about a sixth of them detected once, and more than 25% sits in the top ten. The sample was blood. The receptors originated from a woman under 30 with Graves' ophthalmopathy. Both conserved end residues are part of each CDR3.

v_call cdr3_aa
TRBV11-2 CASSLVGYDRAAFF
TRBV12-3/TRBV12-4 CASDRGEGTDTQYF
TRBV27 CASSLSTLAGGGWTDTQYF
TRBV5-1 CASSLATGGITEAFF
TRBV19 CASSIRIGHTEAFF
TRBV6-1 CASTLTSGHLDTIYF
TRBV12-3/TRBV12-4 CASSLRSTNYGYTF
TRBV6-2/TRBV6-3 CASSSTSGTTDTQYF
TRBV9 CASSAGQSSYNEQFF
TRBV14 CASTPGQAGTEAFF
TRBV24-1 CATSDPDRTYNEQFF
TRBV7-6 CASSVGGGGPYEQYF
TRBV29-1 CSVEYGGGTRDTQYF
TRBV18 CASSPENSNQPQHF
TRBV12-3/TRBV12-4 CASTEDRGQPQHF
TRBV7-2 CASSSLPGQGLYGYTF
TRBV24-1 CATSTGGPSYEQYF
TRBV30 CASSLAGADTQYF
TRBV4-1 CASSRRAGLSYNEQFF
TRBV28 CASRGAGSYEQYF
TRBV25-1 CASSEYILRQGVNTGELFF
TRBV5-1 CASSLASGGVLYNEQFF
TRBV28 CASLGPPTYEQYFGPDTGELFF
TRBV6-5 CASSLRGGTQYF
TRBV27 CASSLLLAGTDTQYF
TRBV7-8 CASSKESGRGSNNEQFF
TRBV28 CASSLLPGSETQYF
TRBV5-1 CASSREMGTEAFF
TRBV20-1 CSARIWGRENTEAFF
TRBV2 CASTLLRGNTEAFF
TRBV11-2 CASSLFGRDSGNTIYF
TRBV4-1 CASSQGQEEGEQYF
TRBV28 CASISTGQGLPGGYTF
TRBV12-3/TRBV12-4 CASSLRGVLASNYGYTF
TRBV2 CASSEFSGLNTEAFF
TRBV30 CAGRLNTEAFF
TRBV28 CASSSLGTGGETEAFF
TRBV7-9 CASSLGASGANTGELFF
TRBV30 CAWSGNSANYGYTF
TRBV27 CASSPSSGRYEQFF
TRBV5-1 CASSLGVAPPRDTEAFF
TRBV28 CASTFSLAGVYEQYF
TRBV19 CASSIGAVGQGAYEQYF
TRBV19 CASSMGGRTTNEKLFF
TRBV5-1 CASSLAGTGTETQYF
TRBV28 CASSPILPGDGYTF